This entry concerns a single T cell receptor (beta chain). The V gene's germline CDR1 is PRHDT and CDR2 FYEKMQ (reference sequence). The CDR3 loop spans 14 amino acids. V was trimmed by 5 bases and J by 4 bases, leaving 14 bases between them. Sequencing used immunoSEQ v3.0 at survey level. Sequencing used immunoSEQ multiplex PCR; TCRdb keeps in-frame clones, though not all of them. This table holds some 43,000 clones, about 89% found once. The data derive from a study of long-term antiretroviral therapy in people with HIV. The TCR sequence derives from a woman between 50 and 59 years old with HIV. The specimen comprised unsorted PBMCs, sampled 0.1 years before starting antiretroviral therapy. The V call is TRBV13, the J call TRBJ1-2; no clear D gene. CDR3 protein: CASSNEGIGYGYTF. In DNA, the CDR3 is TGTGCCAGCAGCAACGAGGGTATTGGCTATGGCTACACCTTC.